The 24 T cell receptor beta chains presented below share a single source sample, sequenced in a study of neurological immune-mediated disorders. Via MiXCR, TCRdb re-called the 5' RACE reads, giving one row per CDR3 protein. The sample includes fewer than 30,000 distinct CDR3 sequences, around 21% seen only once; the top ten take 16%. The sample comprised PBMCs. These TCRs come from a woman aged 55-70 years in good health.

This clonotype was seen at least ten times. The rearrangement uses TRBV10-3 and TRBJ1-2, with 8 bases lining up with TRBD1. Per the germline V gene, CDR1 is ENHRY and CDR2 is SYGVKD. V lost 5 bases, J lost 4 bases, and 9 bases stayed unmatched. This CDR3 has 15 amino acids. The CDR3 spells CAISPDREGPYGYTF. The CDR3 nucleotides are TGTGCCATCAGTCCGGACAGGGAAGGCCCCTATGGCTACACCTTC.

In this sample, this clonotype turned up many times. The V call is TRBV5-1, the J call TRBJ2-3; 7 nucleotides match TRBD2. The length of the CDR3 is 17 residues. Germline-derived CDR1 and CDR2 are SGHRS and YFSETQ. The V segment lost 1 base and the J segment 2 bases; nucleotides outside the gene matches: 10. The CDR3 loop reads CASSLRALGLNTDTQYF. DNA of the CDR3: TGCGCCAGCAGCTTGAGGGCACTGGGACTAAACACAGATACGCAGTATTTT.

This clonotype was observed at least ten times. The genes are TRBV28 and TRBJ2-7, with a tentative D call TRBD1 (6 bases). CDR3 length equals 14 residues. Trimming took 5 bases from V and 4 from J, leaving 15 bases between them. Germline assignment: CDR1 MDHEN and CDR2 SYDVKM. In nucleotides, the CDR3 is TGTGCCAGCAGTGTTGACAGGCTCCGGTACGAGCAGTACTTC. It is translated as CASSVDRLRYEQYF.

This clonotype was found many times. J is TRBJ1-3 and V is TRBV4-2, with TRBD1 as a possible D gene (5 bases). The CDR3 totals 15 residues. Germline CDR1 is LGHNA and CDR2 is YNFKEQ. Trimming pared 0 bases from V and 7 bases from J, leaving 13 bases between. For the CDR3, the DNA is TGTGCCAGCAGCCAAGATGGGAGGGGCGCGAACACCATATATTTT. It yields the protein CASSQDGRGANTIYF.

CDR3 region: CASSSMQGKCEKLFF. As DNA, the CDR3 is TGTGCCAGCAGTTCGATGCAGGGAAAGTGTGAAAAACTGTTTTTT. The chain couples TRBV27 to TRBJ1-4, with D perhaps TRBD1 (5 bases). Germline CDR1 MNHEY, CDR2 SMNVEV (reference sequence). V was trimmed by 4 bases and J by 7 bases, leaving 16 bases between them. This CDR3 spans 15 amino acids.

This clonotype has ten or more counts. The rearrangement joins TRBV5-6 to TRBJ2-2; 12 nucleotides line up with TRBD1. V dropped 5 bases and J dropped 4; count of bases not matched to a gene: 3. The germline CDR1 and CDR2 sequences are SGHDT and YYEEEE. The CDR3 consists of 15 residues. CDR3 protein: CASSRDRGLTGELFF. CDR3 DNA sequence: TGTGCCAGCAGTCGGGACAGGGGGCTCACCGGGGAGCTGTTTTTT.

This clonotype has ten or more counts. The chain employs TRBV29-1 and TRBJ2-5; D ambiguous. The germline CDR1 and CDR2 sequences are SQVTM and ANQGSEA. The length of the CDR3 is 13 residues. V lost 4 bases, J lost 4 bases, and 13 bases lay in between. The CDR3 loop reads CSVARERRETQYF. In DNA, the CDR3 is TGCAGCGTTGCCCGAGAACGGCGAGAGACCCAGTACTTC.

This clonotype was observed at least ten times. V and J are TRBV4-3 and TRBJ2-3; a weak D match, TRBD2 (5 bases). The germline V gene has CDR1 LGHNA and CDR2 YSLEER. Trimming removed 4 bases at V and 5 bases at J, with 10 bases between. This CDR3 comprises 13 residues. CDR3 in amino acids: CASSLNSVDTQYF. The DNA for the CDR3 is TGCGCCAGCAGCCTTAATAGCGTAGATACGCAGTATTTT.

There are many counts of this clonotype. The V and J genes are TRBV7-6 and TRBJ2-1, with TRBD1 matching over 9 bases. The V segment lost 0 bases and the J segment 3 bases; nucleotides outside the gene matches: 3. CDR3 size: 16 residues. The germline gives CDR1 SGHVS, CDR2 FNYEAQ. CDR3 DNA sequence: TGTGCCAGCAGCTTAGCCAGGGGACAGGGCTACAATGAGCAGTTCTTC. Amino acids: CASSLARGQGYNEQFF.

V gene TRBV20-1 combines with J gene TRBJ2-1; D is possibly TRBD2 (6 bases). V was pared by 5 bases and J by 4 bases, with 12 bases between. The CDR3 consists of 13 residues. In germline, CDR1 is DFQATT, CDR2 SNEGSKA (reference sequence). In DNA, the CDR3 is TGCAGTGCTGGCCGGGACTTTTACAATGAGCAGTTCTTC. Amino acids: CSAGRDFYNEQFF.

At least ten counts were recorded for this clonotype. J is TRBJ2-6 and V is TRBV18, with TRBD1 matching 7 bases. Germline CDR1 KGHSH, CDR2 LQKENI. V was clipped by 5 bases and J by 0 bases; unmatched bases: 7. This CDR3 comprises 17 residues. The CDR3 reads CASSSGQLSSGANVLTF. CDR3 coding DNA: TGTGCCAGCTCATCGGGACAGTTAAGCTCTGGGGCCAACGTCCTGACTTTC.

Of note for this clonotype: The conserved phenylalanine or tryptophan is not found at the CDR3 terminus, so this likely reflects a read error. The V call is TRBV29-1, the J call TRBJ2-2, with D perhaps assigned TRBD1 or TRBD2 (5 bases each). This CDR3 has 13 amino acids. V lost 8 bases and J lost 6, with 16 bases in between. Germline V gives CDR1 SQVTM, CDR2 ANQGSEA. CDR3 region: CSFSRGDPGELFS. The CDR3 DNA reads as TGCAGCTTCAGTAGAGGGGACCCCGGGGAGCTGTTTTCT.

This clonotype was picked up many times. CDR3 bases: TGTGCCAGCAGCCGTATTCGGGGGGTAGGGTACTACGAGCAGTACTTC. This translates into CASSRIRGVGYYEQYF. V is TRBV7-9 and J is TRBJ2-7, with 7 nucleotides matching TRBD2. The length of the CDR3 is 16 residues. Germline V gene lookup returns CDR1 SEHNR and CDR2 FQNEAQ (reference sequence). With 5 bases clipped from V and 3 bases from J, the junction kept 13 bases outside the gene matches.

This clonotype was seen once. This sequence joins TRBV25-1 and TRBJ1-2; no clear D. Trimming took off 6 bases at V and 8 bases at J, with 10 bases between the two ends. This CDR3 contains 11 residues. Germline CDR1 MGHDK, CDR2 SYGVNS. The CDR3 nucleotides are TGTGCCAGCAGGACCCTCGGGGGCTACACCTTC. Amino acids: CASRTLGGYTF.

This chain connects TRBV5-1 to TRBJ2-7; TRBD2 aligns across 13 bases. With V trimmed by 4 bases and J by 7 bases, 11 bases remained unmatched. The V gene's germline CDR1 is SGHRS and CDR2 YFSETQ. The CDR3 covers 16 residues. The CDR3 loop reads CASSRKGLAGSQEQYF. As DNA, the CDR3 is TGCGCCAGCAGCCGGAAGGGACTAGCGGGATCGCAGGAGCAGTACTTC.

This clonotype was recorded at least ten times. The chain is built from TRBV20-1 and TRBJ1-4, with D possibly matching TRBD1 (5 bases). This CDR3 has 14 residues. Per germline, CDR1 DFQATT and CDR2 SNEGSKA (reference sequence). V was trimmed by 0 bases and J by 8 bases, leaving 13 bases between them. CDR3 bases: TGCAGTGCTAGAGATCGACGGGGGGAGGAAAAACTGTTTTTT. Its translation: CSARDRRGEEKLFF.

The table lists this clonotype with many counts. CDR3: CASSLGQGSYGYTF. CDR3 coding DNA: TGTGCCAGCAGCTTAGGACAGGGTTCCTATGGCTACACCTTC. J is TRBJ1-2 and V is TRBV5-5; 8 bases are a match to TRBD1. The CDR3 loop spans 14 amino acids. Germline V lookup: CDR1 SGHKS, CDR2 YYEKEE (reference sequence). The junction had 4 bases not matched to a gene; V was cut back by 2 bases and J by 4 bases.

This clonotype was found many times. The genes are TRBV5-1 and TRBJ2-5; 8 bases line up with TRBD1. The CDR3 totals 13 residues. Trimming took 5 bases from V and 4 from J; bases not matched to a gene: 4. Germline V gene lookup returns CDR1 SGHRS and CDR2 YFSETQ. The CDR3 DNA reads TGCGCCAGCAGGGGGACAGGAGGAGAGACCCAGTACTTC. Protein product: CASRGTGGETQYF.

This clonotype was picked up many times. V and J are TRBV20-1 and TRBJ2-7; D is uncertain. V lost 0 bases, J lost 1 base, and 25 bases lay in between. This CDR3 is 19 amino acids long. Germline CDR1 and CDR2: DFQATT and SNEGSKA (reference sequence). As DNA, the CDR3 is TGCAGTGCTAGAGATCGCGAGACAATGAAGTGGAGTGGATCCTACGAGCAGTACTTC. This sequence encodes CSARDRETMKWSGSYEQYF.

The table lists this clonotype with many counts. This chain connects TRBV20-1 to TRBJ2-1; D might be TRBD1 (6 bases). Germline V lookup: CDR1 DFQATT, CDR2 SNEGSKA (reference sequence). V was pared by 1 base and J by 6 bases, with 13 bases between. CDR3 length equals 14 residues. The CDR3 nucleotides read TGCAGTGCTAGAGGATCGACAGGTACCAATGAGCAGTTCTTC. It yields the protein CSARGSTGTNEQFF.

Many counts were recorded for this clonotype. The gene calls are TRBV6-2 or TRBV6-3 and TRBJ2-7; tentative D call: TRBD1 (5 bases). Germline V lookup: CDR1 MNHEY, CDR2 SVGEGT. Trimming took 6 bases from V and 0 from J, leaving 18 bases between them. CDR3 length equals 16 residues. The CDR3 DNA follows: TGTGCCAGCAGCTCAACCAGGGTGACCGACTCCTACGAGCAGTACTTC. Encoded protein: CASSSTRVTDSYEQYF.

By share, this clonotype counts as medium-sized. The chain couples TRBV5-1 to TRBJ2-7; 10 bases align to TRBD1. The CDR3 length is 14 residues. The V gene's germline CDR1 is SGHRS and CDR2 YFSETQ. The trim removed 4 bases at V and 5 bases at J, leaving 6 bases unmatched. The CDR3 loop is CASSVLGQGNEQYF. CDR3 coding DNA: TGCGCCAGCAGCGTCTTGGGACAGGGGAACGAGCAGTACTTC.

Many counts were recorded for this clonotype. The CDR3 reads CASSDGRYGYTF. CDR3 bases: TGTGCCAGCAGTGACGGCCGATATGGCTACACCTTC. The rearrangement uses TRBV25-1 and TRBJ1-2; D uncertain. V was clipped by 3 bases and J by 5 bases, with 7 bases between them. The CDR3 extends over 12 amino acids. Germline CDR1 is MGHDK and CDR2 is SYGVNS.

This clonotype was counted at least ten times. The rearrangement uses TRBV6-5 and TRBJ1-3, with TRBD1 as a possible D gene (6 bases). The CDR3 sequence is 13 residues long. Germline loops: CDR1 MNHEY, CDR2 SVGAGI. The DNA for the CDR3 is TGTGCTTCAAGCACGGGGGGGGCCAACACCATATATTTT. Its protein is CASSTGGANTIYF.